This T cell receptor beta chain derives from a study of control samples from healthy donors and cancer patients. Some clones are missing from TCRdb's copy, which holds only in-frame ones; the method was immunoSEQ multiplex PCR. Among tens of thousands of clones, approximately 89% were seen once, and the ten largest hold over 20%. CDR1 MDHEN and CDR2 SYDVKM come from the germline V gene. Trimming removed 3 bases at V and 2 bases at J, with 11 bases between. This CDR3 is 15 amino acids long. V is TRBV28 and J is TRBJ1-5; D gene uncertain. The sequence derives from a woman aged 35 to 49 with head and neck cancer. The sequencing input was PBMCs. In DNA form, the CDR3 reads TGTGCCAGCAGTTTTTCGGTGACTGGCAATCAGCCCCAGCATTTT. Its protein product is CASSFSVTGNQPQHF.